This is a list of T cell receptor beta chains from one sample in a study of shared clonotypes between healthy human individuals. Repertoires were generated with immunoSEQ multiplex PCR, while TCRdb's copy carries only in-frame clones and drops some. The table includes around 700,000 clones, about two thirds detected once. Sequencing used memory CD4+ T cells sorted from blood. Source of these receptors: a woman between 25 and 40 years old in good health. Each CDR3 is given with its conserved first and last residue. A D gene is named only where the DNA matches it firmly. Part of the rows lack a size; the others show once, few, many or a class for expanded clones.

v_call,j_call,clone_size,d_call,cdr3_nt,cdr3_aa
TRBV28,TRBJ1-5,.,.,TGTGCCAGCATCGAGGGGGGCATTAGCAATCAGCCCCAGCATTTT,CASIEGGISNQPQHF
TRBV7-9,TRBJ2-2,.,TRBD1,TGTGCCAGCATCCGGGACAGGGGGCGGAACACCGGGGAGCTGTTTTTT,CASIRDRGRNTGELFF
TRBV11-1,TRBJ2-5,.,TRBD1,TGTGCCAGCAGTTACAGGACAGGGGAAGAGACCCAGTACTTC,CASSYRTGEETQYF
TRBV5-4,TRBJ2-3,.,.,TGTGCCAGCAGCTTCGAAGCGGCTAGCACAGATACGCAGTATTTT,CASSFEAASTDTQYF
TRBV6-5,TRBJ1-4,.,TRBD1,TGTGCCAGCAGGCCGGGACAGAATAATGAAAAACTGTTTTTT,CASRPGQNNEKLFF
TRBV5-1,TRBJ2-7,few,.,TGCGCCAGCAGCTTGATGAGGCGGGACGAGCAGTACTTC,CASSLMRRDEQYF
TRBV21-1,TRBJ2-7,.,.,TGTGCCAGCACCCATAGCGGGAGGGCCCACGAGCAGTACTTC,CASTHSGRAHEQYF
TRBV9,TRBJ2-5,.,.,TGTGCCAGCAGCGTAGGCGGAAGCGTTGGAGAGACCCAGTACTTC,CASSVGGSVGETQYF
TRBV7-6,TRBJ2-1,.,.,TGTGCCAGCAGCTTAGGCGGGACTCCCGACAATGAGCAGTTCTTC,CASSLGGTPDNEQFF
TRBV4-2,TRBJ1-5,.,.,TGTGCCAGCAGCCAAGATGGGCAGGCCCCAAATCAGCCCCAGCATTTT,CASSQDGQAPNQPQHF
TRBV2,TRBJ2-1,.,.,TGTGCCAGCAGTGTGTCTAATGAGCAGTTCTTC,CASSVSNEQFF
TRBV7-2,TRBJ2-1,.,TRBD2,TGTGCCAGCAGCATCGGACTAGCGGGAGATGGTGAGCAGTTCTTC,CASSIGLAGDGEQFF
TRBV18,TRBJ1-2,once,.,TGTGCCAGCTCACCGACATCGCCCAGCGGCTCTCTAGAAGGCTACACCTTC,CASSPTSPSGSLEGYTF
TRBV7-8,TRBJ2-1,.,.,TGTGCCAGCAGCTTAGGGTTTAGGGATGAGCAGTTCTTC,CASSLGFRDEQFF
TRBV21-1,TRBJ2-4,.,.,TGTGCCAGCAGCAAAGACGGCGGGTGGGGGAAAAACATTCAGTACTTC,CASSKDGGWGKNIQYF
TRBV7-2,TRBJ1-6,.,.,TGTGCCAGCAGCGCGATGGGCCCACGGGATTCACCCCTCCACTTT,CASSAMGPRDSPLHF
TRBV11-3,TRBJ2-1,few,.,TGTGCCAGCAGCTCACTCCTCAACAGGGTCCCCTACAATGAGCAGTTCTTC,CASSSLLNRVPYNEQFF
TRBV25-1,TRBJ1-4,once,TRBD1,TGTGCCAGCTCGAAGGGACAGGGGTACGAAAAACTGTTTTTT,CASSKGQGYEKLFF
TRBV5-1,TRBJ2-7,.,TRBD1,TGCGCCAGCAGCCTGGGGGGACAGGGAAGTCAAGAGCAGTACTTC,CASSLGGQGSQEQYF
TRBV7-6,TRBJ1-1,.,.,TGTGCCAGAAATGACCACCCGAACACTGAAGCTTTCTTT,CARNDHPNTEAFF
TRBV6-5,TRBJ1-1,.,TRBD1,TGTGCCAGCAGCAAGACGACAGGGGGGAGGACTGAAGCTTTCTTT,CASSKTTGGRTEAFF
TRBV7-8,TRBJ1-3,few,.,TGTGCCAGCAGCTCGCCCGGAAACACCATATATTTT,CASSSPGNTIYF
TRBV11-2,TRBJ2-3,.,TRBD1,TGTGCCAGCAGCTTAGACAGGGGGCTCACAGATACGCAGTATTTT,CASSLDRGLTDTQYF
TRBV28,TRBJ2-5,.,TRBD1,TGTGCCAGCAGCGAGACAGGGGGACGGCAAGAGACCCAGTACTTC,CASSETGGRQETQYF
TRBV2,TRBJ1-5,.,TRBD1,TGTGCCAGCAGAATGACAGGGGCCGGTCAGCCCCAGCATTTT,CASRMTGAGQPQHF
TRBV11-2,TRBJ2-7,many,TRBD1,TGTGCCAGCAGCCTCGGACAGGGGAGTGACGAGCAGTACTTC,CASSLGQGSDEQYF
TRBV28,TRBJ2-7,.,.,TGTGCCAGCAGTTTATCTGATCCTACCTACGAGCAGTACTTC,CASSLSDPTYEQYF
TRBV7-9,TRBJ1-4,.,TRBD1,TGTGCCAGCAGCTTCCCCCCGGGACAGGCTAATGAAAAACTGTTTTTT,CASSFPPGQANEKLFF
TRBV29-1,TRBJ2-6,.,TRBD1,TGCAGCGTGACAGGGGACGGGGCCAACGTCCTGACTTTC,CSVTGDGANVLTF
TRBV27,TRBJ1-1,few,.,TGTGCCAGCAGTGGGTGGGGACAGAACACTGAAGCTTTCTTT,CASSGWGQNTEAFF
TRBV19,TRBJ1-5,.,.,TGTGCCAGTAGTATTTCGACAGATCAGCCCCAGCATTTT,CASSISTDQPQHF
TRBV29-1,TRBJ2-1,.,.,TGCAGCGTTTTACCGGAACTCTCAGACAATGAGCAGTTCTTC,CSVLPELSDNEQFF
TRBV10-3,TRBJ2-1,.,.,TGTGCCATCAGTGAGTCTACTGGGCGAGGCAATGAGCAGTTCTTC,CAISESTGRGNEQFF
TRBV5-8,TRBJ1-5,few,TRBD1,TGTGCCAGCAGCTTACAGGGGGCTCAGCCCCAGCATTTT,CASSLQGAQPQHF
TRBV7-9,TRBJ2-7,.,.,TGTGCCAGCAGAGGCCATGGAGGGGAGACCTACGAGCAGTACTTC,CASRGHGGETYEQYF
TRBV5-1,TRBJ2-3,.,.,TGCGCCAGCAGCGGAATAAGCACAGATACGCAGTATTTT,CASSGISTDTQYF
TRBV5-1,TRBJ1-2,.,.,TGCGCCAGCAGTGAAGGATCCTATGGCTACACCTTC,CASSEGSYGYTF
TRBV7-2,TRBJ2-1,.,TRBD2,TGTGCCAGCAGACAAGCCGGGGGGTCCTACAATGAGCAGTTCTTC,CASRQAGGSYNEQFF
TRBV13,TRBJ2-7,.,.,TGTGCCAGCAGCTTAGCCCGGAGCTTTTCTTCCTACGAGCAGTACTTC,CASSLARSFSSYEQYF
TRBV6-5,TRBJ2-7,few,TRBD1,TGTGCCAGCAGGTGGGGACAGGATTCCTACGAGCAGTACTTC,CASRWGQDSYEQYF
TRBV18,TRBJ2-7,.,TRBD1,TGTGCCAGCTCGCGGACAGGGGGTGACGTCTACGAGCAGTACTTC,CASSRTGGDVYEQYF
TRBV18,TRBJ2-7,.,.,TGTGCCAGCTCCCCAACAGCGGACAGAATCGAGCAGTACTTC,CASSPTADRIEQYF
TRBV6-5,TRBJ1-4,once,.,TGTGCCAGCCGGGATAAGGTCCCCCTCCGGATGTTTTTT,CASRDKVPLRMFF
TRBV7-6,TRBJ2-4,.,.,TGTGCCAGCAGCATCAACCCCGGGACGAATAACATTCAGTACTTC,CASSINPGTNNIQYF
TRBV6-5,TRBJ2-1,.,.,TGTGCCAGCAGTTACTCCCTAGTTTCACATGAGCAGTTCTTC,CASSYSLVSHEQFF
TRBV9,TRBJ1-1,.,.,TGTGCCAGCAGCGTGACTCTCGGCACTGAAGCTTTCTTT,CASSVTLGTEAFF
TRBV5-6,TRBJ1-2,.,.,TGTGCCAGCAGCTTCGACCGACCCCCCTATGGCTACACCTTC,CASSFDRPPYGYTF
TRBV29-1,TRBJ2-1,.,TRBD2,TGCAGCGTGGGACTAGCGGGAACCTACAATGAGCAGTTCTTC,CSVGLAGTYNEQFF
TRBV4-2,TRBJ2-7,once,.,TGTGCCAGCAGCCAAGGGTTTTCCCCGGGTGAGCAGTACTTC,CASSQGFSPGEQYF
TRBV7-9,TRBJ1-1,.,.,TGTGCCAGCAGCACCCAACTCGACACTGAAGCTTTCTTT,CASSTQLDTEAFF